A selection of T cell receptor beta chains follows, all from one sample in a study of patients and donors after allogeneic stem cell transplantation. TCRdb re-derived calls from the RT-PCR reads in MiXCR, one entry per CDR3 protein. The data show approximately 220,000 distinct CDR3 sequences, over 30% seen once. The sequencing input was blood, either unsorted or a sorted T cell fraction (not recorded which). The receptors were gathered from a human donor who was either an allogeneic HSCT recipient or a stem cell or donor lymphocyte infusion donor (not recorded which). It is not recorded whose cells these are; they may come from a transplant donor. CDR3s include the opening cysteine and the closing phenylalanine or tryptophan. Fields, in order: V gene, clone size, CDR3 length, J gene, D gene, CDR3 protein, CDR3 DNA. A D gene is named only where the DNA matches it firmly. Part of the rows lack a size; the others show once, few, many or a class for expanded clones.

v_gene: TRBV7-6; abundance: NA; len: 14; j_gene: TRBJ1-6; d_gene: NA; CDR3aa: CASSLGDGYSPLHF; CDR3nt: TGTGCCAGCAGCTTAGGGGACGGCTATTCACCCCTCCACTTT
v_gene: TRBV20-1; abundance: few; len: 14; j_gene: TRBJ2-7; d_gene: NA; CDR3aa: CSASFGARSYEQYF; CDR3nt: TGCAGTGCTAGCTTCGGGGCTAGGTCCTACGAGCAGTACTTC
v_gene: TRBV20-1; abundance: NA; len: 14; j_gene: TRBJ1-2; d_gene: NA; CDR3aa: CSAYNRVTGYGYTF; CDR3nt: TGCAGTGCTTACAACAGGGTAACAGGCTATGGCTACACCTTC
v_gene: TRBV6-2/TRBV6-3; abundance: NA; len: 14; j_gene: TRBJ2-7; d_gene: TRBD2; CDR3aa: CASSSWRGAYEQYF; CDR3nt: TGTGCCAGCAGCTCCTGGCGGGGGGCCTACGAGCAGTACTTC
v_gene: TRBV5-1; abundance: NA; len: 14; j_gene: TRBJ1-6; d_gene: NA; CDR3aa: CASSDRSGNSPLHF; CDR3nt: TGCGCCAGCAGCGACAGGAGTGGGAATTCACCCCTCCACTTT
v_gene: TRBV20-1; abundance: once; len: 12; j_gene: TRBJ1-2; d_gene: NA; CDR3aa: CSARTVGYGYTF; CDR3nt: TGCAGTGCGCGGACAGTCGGCTATGGCTACACCTTC
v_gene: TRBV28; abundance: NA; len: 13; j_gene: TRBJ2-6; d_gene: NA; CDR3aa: CASSLTGANVLTF; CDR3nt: TGTGCCAGCAGTTTAACCGGGGCCAACGTCCTGACTTTC
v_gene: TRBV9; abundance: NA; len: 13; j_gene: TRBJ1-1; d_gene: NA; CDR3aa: CASSVTAGTEAFF; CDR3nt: TGTGCCAGCAGCGTAACGGCCGGCACTGAAGCTTTCTTT
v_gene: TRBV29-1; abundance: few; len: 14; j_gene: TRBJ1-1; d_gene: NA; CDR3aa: CSVDDLLMNTEAFF; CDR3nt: TGCAGCGTTGACGACCTATTAATGAACACTGAAGCTTTCTTT
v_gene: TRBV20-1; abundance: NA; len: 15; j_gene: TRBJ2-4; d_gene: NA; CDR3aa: CSARPPGGGRNIQYF; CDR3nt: TGCAGTGCTAGACCGCCTGGGGGCGGGAGAAACATTCAGTACTTC
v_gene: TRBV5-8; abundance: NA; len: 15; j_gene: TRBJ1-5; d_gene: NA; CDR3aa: CASSFRRPSNQPQHF; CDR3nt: TGTGCCAGCAGCTTTCGAAGGCCAAGCAATCAGCCCCAGCATTTT
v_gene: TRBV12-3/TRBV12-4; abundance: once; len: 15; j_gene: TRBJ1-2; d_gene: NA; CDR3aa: CASRTTGTKGYGYTF; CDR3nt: TGTGCCAGCAGAACCACCGGGACCAAAGGGTATGGCTACACCTTC
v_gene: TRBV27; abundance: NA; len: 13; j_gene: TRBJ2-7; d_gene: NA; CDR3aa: CASSQHRNYEQYF; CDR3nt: TGTGCCAGCAGTCAACACAGGAACTACGAGCAGTACTTC
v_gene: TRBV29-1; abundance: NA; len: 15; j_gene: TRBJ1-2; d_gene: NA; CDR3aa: CSVEIGTQLPYGYTF; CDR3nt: TGCAGCGTCGAAATCGGGACCCAACTCCCCTATGGCTACACCTTC
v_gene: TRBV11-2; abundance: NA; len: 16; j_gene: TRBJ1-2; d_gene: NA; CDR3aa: CASSLDRGIFNYGYTF; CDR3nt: TGTGCCAGCAGCTTAGACCGGGGAATATTTAACTATGGCTACACCTTC
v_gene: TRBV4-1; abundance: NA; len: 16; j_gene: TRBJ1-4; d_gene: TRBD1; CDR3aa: CASSQGDRGYNEKLFF; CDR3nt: TGCGCCAGCAGCCAAGGAGACAGGGGTTATAATGAAAAACTGTTTTTT
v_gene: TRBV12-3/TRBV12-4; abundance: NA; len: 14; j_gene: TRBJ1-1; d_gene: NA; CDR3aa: CASRVGRRRTEAFF; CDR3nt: TGTGCCAGCAGGGTTGGACGGCGCCGGACTGAAGCTTTCTTT
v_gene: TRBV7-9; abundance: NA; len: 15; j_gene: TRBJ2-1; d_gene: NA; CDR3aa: CASSPAARVYNEQFF; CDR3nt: TGTGCCAGCAGCCCAGCGGCTAGGGTATACAATGAGCAGTTCTTC
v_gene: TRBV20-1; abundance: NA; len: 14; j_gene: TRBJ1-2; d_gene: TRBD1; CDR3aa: CSANTQGAAYGYTF; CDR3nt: TGCAGTGCTAATACACAGGGGGCGGCCTATGGCTACACCTTC
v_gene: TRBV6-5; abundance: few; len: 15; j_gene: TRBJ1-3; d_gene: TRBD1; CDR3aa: CASSRSTGSGNTIYF; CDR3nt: TGTGCCAGCAGCCGATCGACAGGGTCTGGAAACACCATATATTTT
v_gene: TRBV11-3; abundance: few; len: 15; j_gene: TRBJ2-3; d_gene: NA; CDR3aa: CASSLGAGGTDTQYF; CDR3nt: TGTGCCAGCAGCTTAGGAGCAGGGGGCACAGATACGCAGTATTTT
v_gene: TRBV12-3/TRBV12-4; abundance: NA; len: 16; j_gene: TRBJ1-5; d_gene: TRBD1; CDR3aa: CASSSRDRGWNQPQHF; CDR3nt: TGTGCCAGCAGTTCCAGGGACAGGGGATGGAATCAGCCCCAGCATTTT
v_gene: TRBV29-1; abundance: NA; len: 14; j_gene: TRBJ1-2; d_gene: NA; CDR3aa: CSVEERTEDHGYTF; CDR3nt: TGCAGCGTTGAAGAACGGACAGAGGATCATGGCTACACCTTC
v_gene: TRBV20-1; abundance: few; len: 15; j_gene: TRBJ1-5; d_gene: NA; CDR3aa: CSASRQGRSYQPQHF; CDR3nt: TGCAGTGCTAGTCGGCAGGGGAGGTCTTATCAGCCCCAGCATTTT
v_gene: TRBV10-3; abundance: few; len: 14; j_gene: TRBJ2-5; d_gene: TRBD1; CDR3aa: CAISTTTGVETQYF; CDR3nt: TGTGCCATCAGCACAACTACAGGGGTCGAGACCCAGTACTTC
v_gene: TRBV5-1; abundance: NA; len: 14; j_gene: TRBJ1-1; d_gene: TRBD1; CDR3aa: CASSSDRVNTEAFF; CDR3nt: TGCGCCAGCAGCTCCGACAGGGTGAACACTGAAGCTTTCTTT
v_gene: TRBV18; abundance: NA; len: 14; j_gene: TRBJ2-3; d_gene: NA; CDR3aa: CASSPQQGTDTQYF; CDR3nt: TGTGCCAGCTCACCGCAGCAGGGAACCGATACGCAGTATTTT
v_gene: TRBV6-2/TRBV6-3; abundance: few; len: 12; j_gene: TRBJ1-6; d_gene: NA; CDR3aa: CASAGGYSPLHF; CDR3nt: TGTGCCAGCGCCGGCGGTTATTCACCCCTCCACTTT
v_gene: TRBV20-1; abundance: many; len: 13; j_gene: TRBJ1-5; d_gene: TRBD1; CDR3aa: CSALDRINQPQHF; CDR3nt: TGCAGTGCCCTGGACAGGATCAATCAGCCCCAGCATTTT
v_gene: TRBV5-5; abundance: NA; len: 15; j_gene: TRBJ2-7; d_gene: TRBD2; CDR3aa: CASSLAGTATYEQYF; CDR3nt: TGTGCCAGCAGCTTAGCGGGGACGGCTACCTACGAGCAGTACTTC
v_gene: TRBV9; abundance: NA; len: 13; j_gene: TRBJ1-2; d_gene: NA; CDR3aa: CASSVVSRNGYTF; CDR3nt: TGTGCCAGCAGCGTAGTGAGCCGTAATGGCTACACCTTC
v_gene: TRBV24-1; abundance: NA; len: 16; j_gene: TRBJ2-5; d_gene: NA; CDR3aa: CATSDLSSSYQETQYF; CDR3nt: TGTGCCACCAGTGATTTGAGTAGCTCTTATCAAGAGACCCAGTACTTC
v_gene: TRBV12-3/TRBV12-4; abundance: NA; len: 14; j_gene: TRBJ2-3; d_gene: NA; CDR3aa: CASSLNGNTDTQYF; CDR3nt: TGTGCCAGCAGTTTAAACGGGAACACAGATACGCAGTATTTT
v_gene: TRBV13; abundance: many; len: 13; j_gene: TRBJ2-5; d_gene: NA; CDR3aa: CASSRDFQETQYF; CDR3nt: TGTGCCAGCAGCCGGGACTTCCAAGAGACCCAGTACTTC
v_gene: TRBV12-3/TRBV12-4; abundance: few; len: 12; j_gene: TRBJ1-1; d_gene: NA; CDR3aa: CASKLGNTEAFF; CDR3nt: TGTGCCAGCAAGCTGGGGAACACTGAAGCTTTCTTT
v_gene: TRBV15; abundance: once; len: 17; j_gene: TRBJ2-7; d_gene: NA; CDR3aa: CATSRAPRGRSSYEQYF; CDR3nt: TGTGCCACCAGCAGAGCTCCCCGGGGGAGGAGCTCCTACGAGCAGTACTTC
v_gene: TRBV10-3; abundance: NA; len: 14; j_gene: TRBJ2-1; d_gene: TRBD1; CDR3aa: CAIRPGQGLIGQFF; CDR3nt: TGTGCCATCAGGCCGGGACAGGGTCTTATTGGGCAGTTCTTC
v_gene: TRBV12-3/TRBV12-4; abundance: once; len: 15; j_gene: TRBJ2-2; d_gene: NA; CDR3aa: CASSFSGGSSGELFF; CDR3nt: TGTGCCAGCAGTTTTTCTGGGGGATCTTCCGGGGAGCTGTTTTTT
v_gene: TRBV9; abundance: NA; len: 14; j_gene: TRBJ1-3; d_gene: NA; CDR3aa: CASSANRAGNTIYF; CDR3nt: TGTGCCAGCAGCGCCAACAGGGCTGGAAACACCATATATTTT
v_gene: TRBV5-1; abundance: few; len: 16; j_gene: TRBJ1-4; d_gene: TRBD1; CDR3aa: CASSLARQGAGEKLFF; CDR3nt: TGCGCCAGCAGCTTGGCCAGGCAGGGGGCAGGTGAAAAACTGTTTTTT
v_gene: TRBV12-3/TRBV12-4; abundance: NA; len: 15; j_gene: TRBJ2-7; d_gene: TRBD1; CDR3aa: CASNPTGPGLHEQYF; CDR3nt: TGTGCCAGCAACCCGACAGGGCCGGGTCTCCACGAGCAGTACTTC
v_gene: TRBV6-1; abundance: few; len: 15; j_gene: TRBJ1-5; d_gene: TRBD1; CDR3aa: CASKPTGDSNQPQHF; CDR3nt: TGTGCCAGCAAACCGACAGGGGATAGCAATCAGCCCCAGCATTTT
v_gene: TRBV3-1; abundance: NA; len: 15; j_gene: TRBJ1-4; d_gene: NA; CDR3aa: CASSQRGSLGEKLFF; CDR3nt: TGTGCCAGCAGCCAAAGAGGGTCTCTTGGAGAAAAACTGTTTTTT
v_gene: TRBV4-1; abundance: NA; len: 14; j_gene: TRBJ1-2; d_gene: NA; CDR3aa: CASSGRGEGNGYTF; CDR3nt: TGCGCCAGCAGCGGAAGAGGCGAGGGAAATGGCTACACCTTC
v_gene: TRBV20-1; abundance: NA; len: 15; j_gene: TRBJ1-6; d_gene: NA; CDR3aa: CSARDPARGYSPLHF; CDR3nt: TGCAGTGCTAGAGATCCAGCCAGGGGATATTCACCCCTCCACTTT
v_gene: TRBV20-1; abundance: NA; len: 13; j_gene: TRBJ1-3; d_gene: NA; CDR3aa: CSARRTAGNTIYF; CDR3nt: TGCAGTGCCCGGAGGACCGCTGGAAACACCATATATTTT
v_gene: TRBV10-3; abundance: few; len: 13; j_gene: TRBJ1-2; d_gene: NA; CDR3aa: CAISGRDGYGYTF; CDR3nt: TGTGCCATCAGTGGCAGGGACGGCTATGGCTACACCTTC
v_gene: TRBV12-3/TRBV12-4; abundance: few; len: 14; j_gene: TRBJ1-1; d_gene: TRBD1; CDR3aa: CASSLDRVNTEAFF; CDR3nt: TGTGCCAGCAGTTTGGACAGGGTGAACACTGAAGCTTTCTTT
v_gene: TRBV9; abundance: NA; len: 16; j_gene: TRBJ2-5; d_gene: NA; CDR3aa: CASTRSFRADQETQYF; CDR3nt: TGTGCCAGCACCCGTAGTTTCCGGGCGGACCAAGAGACCCAGTACTTC
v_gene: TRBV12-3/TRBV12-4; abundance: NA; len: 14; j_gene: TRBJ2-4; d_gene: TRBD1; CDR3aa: CASSLAQGVDIQYF; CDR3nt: TGTGCCAGCAGTTTGGCTCAGGGGGTAGACATTCAGTACTTC
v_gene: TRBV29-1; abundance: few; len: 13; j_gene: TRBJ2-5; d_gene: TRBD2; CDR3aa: CSVSASGEETQYF; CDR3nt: TGCAGCGTTTCCGCTAGCGGAGAAGAGACCCAGTACTTC
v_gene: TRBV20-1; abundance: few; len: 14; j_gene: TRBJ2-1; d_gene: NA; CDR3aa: CSARTGTDMREQFF; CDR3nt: TGCAGTGCTAGGACCGGGACCGACATGAGGGAGCAGTTCTTC
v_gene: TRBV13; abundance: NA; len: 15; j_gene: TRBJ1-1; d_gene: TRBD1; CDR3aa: CASSQGTDDKIEAFF; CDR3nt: TGTGCCAGCAGCCAAGGGACAGATGATAAAATTGAAGCTTTCTTT
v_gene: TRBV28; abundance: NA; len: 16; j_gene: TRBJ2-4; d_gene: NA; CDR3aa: CASTSFRLLAKNIQYF; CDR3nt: TGTGCCAGCACATCCTTCAGGCTTCTAGCCAAAAACATTCAGTACTTC
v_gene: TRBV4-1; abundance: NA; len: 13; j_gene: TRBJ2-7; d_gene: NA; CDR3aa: CASSQDVRYEQYF; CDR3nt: TGCGCCAGCAGCCAAGACGTGCGCTACGAGCAGTACTTC
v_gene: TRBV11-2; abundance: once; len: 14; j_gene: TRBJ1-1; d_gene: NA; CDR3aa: CASSLHLGEIEAFF; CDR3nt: TGTGCCAGCAGCTTACACCTGGGGGAAATTGAAGCTTTCTTT
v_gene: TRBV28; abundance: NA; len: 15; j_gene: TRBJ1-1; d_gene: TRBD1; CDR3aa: CATLWTGGANTEAFF; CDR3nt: TGTGCCACACTTTGGACAGGGGGCGCGAACACTGAAGCTTTCTTT
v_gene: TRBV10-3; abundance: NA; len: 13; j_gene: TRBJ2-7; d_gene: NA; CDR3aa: CAISEIRDHEQYF; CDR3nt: TGTGCCATCAGTGAGATCAGGGACCACGAGCAGTACTTC
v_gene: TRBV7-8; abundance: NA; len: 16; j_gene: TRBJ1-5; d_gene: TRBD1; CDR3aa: CASSQTTGHSNQPQHF; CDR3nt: TGTGCCAGCAGTCAAACGACAGGGCATAGCAATCAGCCCCAGCATTTT